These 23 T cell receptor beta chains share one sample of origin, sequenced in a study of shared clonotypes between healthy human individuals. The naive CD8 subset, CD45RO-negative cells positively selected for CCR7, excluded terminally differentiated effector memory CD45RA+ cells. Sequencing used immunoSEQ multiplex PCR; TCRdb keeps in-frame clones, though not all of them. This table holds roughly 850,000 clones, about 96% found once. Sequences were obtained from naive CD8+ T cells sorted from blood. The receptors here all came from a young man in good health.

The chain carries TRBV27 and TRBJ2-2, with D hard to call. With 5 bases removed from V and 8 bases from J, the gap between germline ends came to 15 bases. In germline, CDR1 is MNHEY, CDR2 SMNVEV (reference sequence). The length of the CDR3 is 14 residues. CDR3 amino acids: CASSPPVGPGELFF. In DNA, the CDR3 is TGTGCCAGCAGTCCCCCGGTAGGACCGGGGGAGCTGTTTTTT.

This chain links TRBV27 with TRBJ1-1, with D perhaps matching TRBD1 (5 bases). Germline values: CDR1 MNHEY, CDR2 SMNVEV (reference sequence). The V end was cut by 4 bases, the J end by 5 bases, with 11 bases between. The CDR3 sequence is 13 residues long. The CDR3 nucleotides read TGTGCCAGCAGTTGGGGGGTCGGGACTGAAGCTTTCTTT. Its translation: CASSWGVGTEAFF.

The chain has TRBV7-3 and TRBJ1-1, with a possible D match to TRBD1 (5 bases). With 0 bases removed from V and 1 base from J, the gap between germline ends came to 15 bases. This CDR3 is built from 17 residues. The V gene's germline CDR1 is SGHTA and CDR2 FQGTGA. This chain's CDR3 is CASSLTVPGLGNTEAFF. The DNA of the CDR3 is TGTGCCAGCAGCTTAACGGTCCCAGGGCTCGGGAACACTGAAGCTTTCTTT.

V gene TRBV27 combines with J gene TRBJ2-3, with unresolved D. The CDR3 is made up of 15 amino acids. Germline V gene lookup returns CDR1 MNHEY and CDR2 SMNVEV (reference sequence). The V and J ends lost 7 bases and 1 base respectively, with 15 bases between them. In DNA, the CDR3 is TGTGCCAGCACCAGATCTAGGGCGGGCACAGATACGCAGTATTTT. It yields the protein CASTRSRAGTDTQYF.

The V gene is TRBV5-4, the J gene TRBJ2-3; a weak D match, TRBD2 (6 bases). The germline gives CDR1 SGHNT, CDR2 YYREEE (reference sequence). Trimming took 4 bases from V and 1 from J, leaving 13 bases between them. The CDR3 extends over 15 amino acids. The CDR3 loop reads CASSLPEGRTDTQYF. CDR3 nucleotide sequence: TGTGCCAGCAGCCTCCCGGAGGGGCGCACAGATACGCAGTATTTT. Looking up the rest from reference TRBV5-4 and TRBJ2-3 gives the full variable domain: ETGVTQSPTHLIKTRGQQVTLRCSSQSGHNTVSWYQQALGQGPQFIFQYYREEENGRGNFPPRFSGLQFPNYSSELNVNALELDDSALYLCASSLPEGRTDTQYFGPGTRLTVL.

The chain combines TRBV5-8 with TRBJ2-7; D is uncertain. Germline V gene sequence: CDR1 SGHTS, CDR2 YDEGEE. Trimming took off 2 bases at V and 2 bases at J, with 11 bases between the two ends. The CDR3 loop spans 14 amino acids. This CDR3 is CASSFTLGTYEQYF. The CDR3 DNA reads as TGTGCCAGCAGCTTCACCCTCGGAACCTACGAGCAGTACTTC. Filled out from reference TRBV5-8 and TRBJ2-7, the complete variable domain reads EAGVTQSPTHLIKTRGQQATLRCSPISGHTSVYWYQQALGLGLQFLLWYDEGEERNRGNFPPRFSGRQFPNYSSELNVNALELEDSALYLCASSFTLGTYEQYFGPGTRLTVT.

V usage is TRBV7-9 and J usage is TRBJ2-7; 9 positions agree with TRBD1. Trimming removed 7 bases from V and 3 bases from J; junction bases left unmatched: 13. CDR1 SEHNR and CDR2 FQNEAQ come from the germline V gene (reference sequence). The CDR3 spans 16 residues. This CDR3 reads CASTHSPGQGYYEQYF. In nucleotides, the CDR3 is TGTGCCAGCACCCACTCACCGGGACAGGGATACTACGAGCAGTACTTC.

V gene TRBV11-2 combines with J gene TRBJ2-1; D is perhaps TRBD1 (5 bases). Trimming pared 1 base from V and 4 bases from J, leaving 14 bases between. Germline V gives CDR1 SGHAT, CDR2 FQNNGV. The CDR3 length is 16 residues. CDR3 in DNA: TGTGCCAGCAGCTTAGTAGGGGCGGAGAAATACAATGAGCAGTTCTTC. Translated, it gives CASSLVGAEKYNEQFF.

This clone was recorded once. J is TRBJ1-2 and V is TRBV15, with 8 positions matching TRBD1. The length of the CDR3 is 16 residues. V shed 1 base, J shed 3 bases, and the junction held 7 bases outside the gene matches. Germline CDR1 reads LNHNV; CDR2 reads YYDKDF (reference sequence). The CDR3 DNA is TGTGCCACCAGCAGAGTTGGTCGGACAGGGTACTATGGCTACACCTTC. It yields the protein CATSRVGRTGYYGYTF.

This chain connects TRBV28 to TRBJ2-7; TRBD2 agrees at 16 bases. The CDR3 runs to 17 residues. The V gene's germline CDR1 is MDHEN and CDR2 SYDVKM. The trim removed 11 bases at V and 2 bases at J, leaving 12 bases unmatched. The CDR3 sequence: CAEGRGTSGRGAYEQYF. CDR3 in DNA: TGTGCCGAGGGCCGGGGGACTAGCGGGAGGGGTGCCTACGAGCAGTACTTC.

DNA for the CDR3: TGTGCCAGCAGCTTGGGATCCCAGGACAATGAGCAGTTCTTC. The encoded protein is CASSLGSQDNEQFF. The chain joins TRBV5-6 to TRBJ2-1; no reliable D call. The CDR3 runs 14 residues. Germline V gene lookup returns CDR1 SGHDT and CDR2 YYEEEE. Deletions cut 0 bases from V and 5 bases from J, with 9 bases between.

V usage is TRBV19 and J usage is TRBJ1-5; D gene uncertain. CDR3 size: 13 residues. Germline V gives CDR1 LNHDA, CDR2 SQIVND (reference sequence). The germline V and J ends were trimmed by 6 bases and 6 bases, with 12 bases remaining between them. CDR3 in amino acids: CASREGGIQPQHF. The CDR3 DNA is TGTGCCAGTAGGGAGGGAGGCATTCAGCCCCAGCATTTT.

CDR3 sequence reads: CASSEDWGQGNYEQYF. The DNA of the CDR3 is TGTGCCAGCAGCGAAGATTGGGGACAGGGGAACTACGAGCAGTACTTC. V usage is TRBV9 and J usage is TRBJ2-7; 10 nucleotides line up with TRBD1. This CDR3 contains 16 residues. Trimming took 3 bases from V and 3 from J; bases not matched to a gene: 9. CDR1 and CDR2 from the germline V gene are SGDLS and YYNGEE.

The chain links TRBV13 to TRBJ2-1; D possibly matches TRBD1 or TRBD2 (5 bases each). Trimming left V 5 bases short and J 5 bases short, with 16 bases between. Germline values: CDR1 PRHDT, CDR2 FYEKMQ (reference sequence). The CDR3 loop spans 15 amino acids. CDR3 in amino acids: CASSPRGDKDNEQFF. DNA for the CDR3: TGTGCCAGCAGCCCAAGAGGGGATAAAGACAATGAGCAGTTCTTC.

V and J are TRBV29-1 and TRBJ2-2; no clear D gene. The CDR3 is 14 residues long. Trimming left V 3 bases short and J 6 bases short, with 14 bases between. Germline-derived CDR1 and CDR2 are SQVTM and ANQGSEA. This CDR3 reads CSVDLSGQSGELFF. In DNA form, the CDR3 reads TGCAGCGTTGACCTATCCGGGCAGTCCGGGGAGCTGTTTTTT.

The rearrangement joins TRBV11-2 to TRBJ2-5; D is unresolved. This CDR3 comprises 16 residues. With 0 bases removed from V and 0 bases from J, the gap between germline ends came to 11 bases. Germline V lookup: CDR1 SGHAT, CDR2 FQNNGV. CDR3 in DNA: TGTGCCAGCAGCTTAGATAGGCCTGTGAACCAAGAGACCCAGTACTTC. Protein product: CASSLDRPVNQETQYF.

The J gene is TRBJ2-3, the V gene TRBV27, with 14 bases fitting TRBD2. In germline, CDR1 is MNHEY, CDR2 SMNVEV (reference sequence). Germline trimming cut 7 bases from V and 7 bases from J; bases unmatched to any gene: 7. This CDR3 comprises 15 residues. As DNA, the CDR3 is TGTGCCAGCAAGGGGAGACTAGCGGGAGGGTATACGCAGTATTTT. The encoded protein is CASKGRLAGGYTQYF.

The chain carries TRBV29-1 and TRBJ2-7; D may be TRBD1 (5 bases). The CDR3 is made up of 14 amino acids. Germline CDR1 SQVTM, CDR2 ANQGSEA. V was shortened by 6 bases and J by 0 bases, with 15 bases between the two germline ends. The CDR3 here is CSVHDRDSSYEQYF. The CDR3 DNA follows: TGCAGCGTACACGACAGAGATAGCTCCTACGAGCAGTACTTC.

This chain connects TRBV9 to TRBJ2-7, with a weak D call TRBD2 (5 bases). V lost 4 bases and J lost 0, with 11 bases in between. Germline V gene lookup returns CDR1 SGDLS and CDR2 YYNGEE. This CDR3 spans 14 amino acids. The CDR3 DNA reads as TGTGCCAGCAGCCCCGGGGAAAACTCCTACGAGCAGTACTTC. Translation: CASSPGENSYEQYF.

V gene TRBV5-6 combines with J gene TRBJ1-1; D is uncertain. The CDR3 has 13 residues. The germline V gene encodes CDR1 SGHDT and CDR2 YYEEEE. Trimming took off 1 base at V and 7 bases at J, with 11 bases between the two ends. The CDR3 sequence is CASSLWAAVEAFF. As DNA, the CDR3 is TGTGCCAGCAGCTTGTGGGCGGCAGTTGAAGCTTTCTTT.

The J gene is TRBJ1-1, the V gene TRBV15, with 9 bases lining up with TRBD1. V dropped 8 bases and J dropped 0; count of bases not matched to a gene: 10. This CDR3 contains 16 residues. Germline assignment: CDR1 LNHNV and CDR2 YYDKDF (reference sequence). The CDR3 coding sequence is TGTGCCACCTCCGATACGGGACAGGGATTGAACACTGAAGCTTTCTTT. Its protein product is CATSDTGQGLNTEAFF.

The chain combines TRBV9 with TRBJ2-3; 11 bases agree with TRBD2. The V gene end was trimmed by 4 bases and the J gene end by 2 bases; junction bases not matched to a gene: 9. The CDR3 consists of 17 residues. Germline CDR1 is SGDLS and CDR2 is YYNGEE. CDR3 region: CASSSRGTSGPTDTQYF. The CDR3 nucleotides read TGTGCCAGCAGCTCCCGAGGGACTAGCGGACCCACAGATACGCAGTATTTT.

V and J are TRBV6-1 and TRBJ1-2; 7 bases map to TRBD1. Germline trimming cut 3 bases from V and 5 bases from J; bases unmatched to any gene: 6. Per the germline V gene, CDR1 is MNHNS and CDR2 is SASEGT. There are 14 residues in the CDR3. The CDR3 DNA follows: TGTGCCAGCAGTGAGTTCACAGGGGAGTATGGCTACACCTTC. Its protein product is CASSEFTGEYGYTF.